A single sample is the source of the 19 T cell receptor beta chains below, sequenced in a study of blood T cell repertoires in COVID-19. This table comes from immunoSEQ multiplex PCR, and its TCRdb copy is limited to in-frame clones, with some not included. The sample includes approximately 60,000 clones, about nine tenths seen only once; the top ten take 22%. Sequencing was carried out using peripheral blood. Source of these receptors: a woman of 80 years or more with COVID-19, enrolled during active disease.

The genes are TRBV20-1 and TRBJ2-3; possible D gene TRBD2, 6 bases. V lost 0 bases and J 14 bases, leaving 12 bases between the germline ends. Germline lookup yields CDR1 DFQATT and CDR2 SNEGSKA (reference sequence). The length of the CDR3 is 11 residues. CDR3 region: CSAREGRRGYF. For the CDR3, the DNA is TGCAGTGCTAGAGAAGGAAGGCGGGGGTATTTT.

This clone was seen only a few times. The genes are TRBV7-6 and TRBJ2-2; D perhaps matches TRBD1 (6 bases). The V end was cut by 5 bases, the J end by 1 base, with 11 bases between. Germline V gene data show CDR1 as SGHVS and CDR2 as FNYEAQ. This CDR3 has 15 amino acids. The CDR3 DNA is TGTGCCAGCAGCCCGGGACACCAGAACACCGGGGAGCTGTTTTTT. Protein: CASSPGHQNTGELFF.

The chain recombines TRBV6-1 with TRBJ2-7; 8 bases align to TRBD2. The V gene's germline CDR1 is MNHNS and CDR2 SASEGT. The CDR3 length is 15 residues. Trimming at V came to 2 bases and at J to 4 bases, leaving 7 bases not matched to a gene. The CDR3 DNA follows: TGTGCCAGCAGTGAACCGGCGGGGGGAGGATACGAGCAGTACTTC. It translates to CASSEPAGGGYEQYF.

The chain joins TRBV9 to TRBJ2-5, with TRBD1 identical over 10 bases. Germline loops: CDR1 SGDLS, CDR2 YYNGEE. This CDR3 spans 15 amino acids. Germline trimming cut 3 bases from V and 2 bases from J; bases unmatched to any gene: 4. CDR3 sequence reads: CASSGGGQGQETQYF. CDR3 in DNA: TGTGCCAGCAGCGGGGGGGGACAGGGGCAAGAGACCCAGTACTTC.

V gene TRBV5-6 combines with J gene TRBJ1-4, with D tentatively TRBD1 (5 bases). The ends were cut back, 5 bases at V and 5 bases at J, with 13 bases in the middle. Per the germline V gene, CDR1 is SGHDT and CDR2 is YYEEEE. The CDR3 sequence is 14 residues long. CDR3 DNA: TGTGCCAGCAGTTCGACAGCGCTAAATGAAAAACTGTTTTTT. This sequence encodes CASSSTALNEKLFF.

On this clone itself: Other DNA sequences in the sample encode the same CDR3. The chain links TRBV7-8 to TRBJ2-1, with 8 bases fitting TRBD1. V trimming: 5 bases; J trimming: 0 bases; junction bases outside the gene matches: 15. CDR1 SGHVS and CDR2 FQNEAQ come from the germline V gene. There are 19 residues in the CDR3. Here the CDR3 DNA reads TGTGCCAGCAGCCCTAGGGGGCAGGGGGCGATTTCCTCCTACAATGAGCAGTTCTTC. This sequence encodes CASSPRGQGAISSYNEQFF.

The genes are TRBV30 and TRBJ1-6, with D tentatively TRBD1 (6 bases). The CDR3 runs 17 residues. V was shortened by 0 bases and J by 2 bases, with 14 bases between the two germline ends. The V gene's germline CDR1 is GTSNPN and CDR2 SVGIG (reference sequence). The CDR3 region has the DNA TGTGCCTGGAGTGTACGTCGGGGGGCTACCTATAATTCACCCCTCCACTTT. It codes for CAWSVRRGATYNSPLHF.

This clone appeared once. This sequence joins TRBV30 and TRBJ2-1; 9 positions match TRBD2. The CDR3 runs 15 residues. Germline V gene sequence: CDR1 GTSNPN, CDR2 SVGIG (reference sequence). V shed 5 bases and J 8 bases; nucleotides not matched to a gene: 13. CDR3 residues: CAWVNRRGGYHEQFF. The DNA of the CDR3 is TGTGCCTGGGTTAATCGGCGGGGGGGTTACCATGAGCAGTTCTTC.

The rearrangement joins TRBV5-1 to TRBJ2-3; a weak D match, TRBD1 (6 bases). The CDR3 has 15 amino acids. V was pared by 0 bases and J by 5 bases, with 13 bases between. Germline V lookup: CDR1 SGHRS, CDR2 YFSETQ. CDR3 nucleotide sequence: TGCGCCAGCAGCTTGGTTTTGGGGGCCGGAGATACGCAGTATTTT. It yields the protein CASSLVLGAGDTQYF.

CDR3 amino acids: CATSRERGVRNQPQHF. DNA for the CDR3: TGTGCCACCAGCCGGGAGCGAGGGGTACGGAATCAGCCCCAGCATTTT. V gene TRBV15 combines with J gene TRBJ1-5, with D possibly TRBD1 on 5 matching bases. This CDR3 region has 16 residues. CDR1 and CDR2 from the germline V gene are LNHNV and YYDKDF (reference sequence). V was clipped by 5 bases and J by 4 bases, with 18 bases between them.

This chain uses TRBV2 with TRBJ2-3; TRBD1 is a possible D gene (5 bases). The CDR3 has 13 residues. The V gene lost 5 bases and the J gene lost 6 bases, with 12 bases spanning the gap. CDR1 and CDR2 (germline): SNHLY, FYNNEI. DNA of the CDR3: TGTGCCAGCAGTACTGGGCAGGGCGATACGCAGTATTTT. It specifies CASSTGQGDTQYF.

The chain couples TRBV5-5 to TRBJ2-7; TRBD1 matches at 7 bases. V trimming: 4 bases; J trimming: 1 base; junction bases outside the gene matches: 5. The CDR3 is 14 residues long. The germline gives CDR1 SGHKS, CDR2 YYEKEE (reference sequence). CDR3 sequence reads: CASSPRDRSYEQYF. Written as DNA, the CDR3 is TGTGCCAGCAGCCCTCGGGACAGATCCTACGAGCAGTACTTC.

The rearrangement links TRBV5-1 to TRBJ2-1; tentative D call: TRBD1 (6 bases). The CDR3 is 15 residues long. Looked up from germline, CDR1 is SGHRS and CDR2 is YFSETQ. V lost 5 bases to trimming and J lost 1 base, with 13 bases between them. CDR3 nucleotide sequence: TGCGCCAGCAGACAACAGGGAAATTCCTACAATGAGCAGTTCTTC. Translating gives CASRQQGNSYNEQFF.

This sequence joins TRBV25-1 and TRBJ1-6; D gene uncertain. Germline CDR1 MGHDK, CDR2 SYGVNS. V lost 6 bases and J lost 9, with 12 bases in between. The CDR3 is 13 amino acids. The CDR3 here is CASSGLRGSPLHF. The DNA of the CDR3 is TGTGCCAGCAGCGGACTACGGGGTTCACCCCTCCACTTT. Drawing the rest from reference TRBV25-1 and TRBJ1-6, the complete variable domain is EADIYQTPRYLVIGTGKKITLECSQTMGHDKMYWYQQDPGMELHLIHYSYGVNSTEKGDLSSESTVSRIRTEHFPLTLESARPSHTSQYLCASSGLRGSPLHFGNGTRLTVT.

V is TRBV12-5 and J is TRBJ1-2, with a weak D call TRBD1 (6 bases). The CDR3 contains 12 residues. V gave up 0 bases and J gave up 8 bases, with 7 bases separating them. Per germline, CDR1 LGHNT and CDR2 FRNRAP. The CDR3 coding sequence is TGTGCTAGTGGTTTGGTACAGGGAGGCTACACCTTC. Protein sequence: CASGLVQGGYTF.

V gene TRBV6-6 combines with J gene TRBJ1-2; D remains unclear. Trimming left V 5 bases short and J 6 bases short, with 10 bases between. There are 12 residues in the CDR3. CDR1 MNHNY and CDR2 SVGAGI come from the germline V gene (reference sequence). The CDR3 nucleotides read TGTGCCAGCAGTGGCAGGTCTCATGGCTACACCTTC. Its translation: CASSGRSHGYTF.

The V and J genes are TRBV9 and TRBJ1-2; D is perhaps TRBD1 (5 bases). CDR3 length: 14 residues. V was clipped by 0 bases and J by 5 bases, with 11 bases between them. Germline CDR1 and CDR2: SGDLS and YYNGEE. CDR3 sequence: CASSVAQGLYGYTF. CDR3 coding DNA: TGTGCCAGCAGCGTAGCCCAGGGTCTATATGGCTACACCTTC.

On this clone itself: The junction shows a germline mismatch at one end, possibly a read error. This chain joins TRBV28 and TRBJ1-3, with D possibly TRBD1 on 5 matching bases. CDR1 and CDR2 from the germline V gene are MDHEN and SYDVKM. The CDR3 totals 14 residues. CDR3 nucleotide sequence: TGTGCCAGCAATTTACGGGGGTCTGGAAACACCATATATTTT. Translating it yields CASNLRGSGNTIYF.

The rearrangement uses TRBV29-1 and TRBJ2-1; D ambiguous. V gave up 5 bases and J gave up 6 bases, with 11 bases separating them. Germline-derived CDR1 and CDR2 are SQVTM and ANQGSEA. CDR3 length: 12 residues. DNA for the CDR3: TGCAGCGTTAAATACTTCATCAATGAGCAGTTCTTC. Protein sequence: CSVKYFINEQFF.